The entry that follows covers one T cell receptor beta chain sequence. The antigen is undetermined. Compared with germline, one end of the junction differs, possibly owing to a read error. CDR1 MGHRA and CDR2 YSYEKL come from the germline V gene. The length of the CDR3 is 16 residues. These data are taken from a study of blood T cells in healthy people across ages. About the research overall: Template switching retrieved approximately one barcoded beta molecule for each two T cells. Findings and caveats of the study: Across the age range, TCR beta diversity per million T cells fell in a roughly linear way. Researchers report that TCR beta diversity correlated strongly with naive T cell percentage.

Through a sample-barcoded 5' primer and a J-beta primer mix, a second PCR was run for about 6 to 11 cycles. The authors tagged each cDNA molecule using a template-switch adaptor with 12 random nucleotides. TCRdb redid the calling of the 5' RACE reads with MiXCR, one entry per CDR3 protein. The table has roughly 1.6 million distinct CDR3 sequences, 34% seen once. The chain employs TRBV4-1 and TRBJ2-6; the match to TRBD2 covers 9 bases. The specimen sequenced was blood. This TCR derives from a woman younger than 45 in good health. CDR3: CASSAGLATGADVLTF. The DNA of the CDR3 is TGCGCCAGCAGCGCGGGACTAGCTACTGGGGCCGACGTCCTGACTTTC.